This is a list of T cell receptor beta chains from one sample in a study of cytotoxic CD8 clonotypes in ibrutinib-treated CLL. Sequencing was performed with immunoSEQ multiplex PCR; in TCRdb, only in-frame clones are kept and a portion is missing. Altogether 250,000 to 350,000 clones are present, approximately 76% being singletons, with the ten largest covering 5.6%. The sample was PBMCs, taken at disease progression, from a patient treated with ibrutinib. These receptors were taken from a human donor with chronic lymphocytic leukemia. The CDR3 runs from the conserved cysteine through the conserved F or W. A D gene is named only where the DNA matches it firmly. Clone size is stated in some rows and not others, as once, few, many or a class when expanded.

v_gene: TRBV11-3; j_gene: TRBJ2-2; d_gene: .; abundance: .; CDR3aa: CASSTRLGSTGELFF; CDR3nt: TGTGCCAGCAGCACCCGACTAGGATCCACCGGGGAGCTGTTTTTT
v_gene: TRBV6-6; j_gene: TRBJ2-7; d_gene: TRBD1; abundance: .; CDR3aa: CASKSGTGGGEQYF; CDR3nt: TGTGCCAGCAAATCCGGGACAGGGGGCGGAGAGCAGTACTTC
v_gene: TRBV6-5; j_gene: TRBJ2-3; d_gene: .; abundance: many; CDR3aa: CASSRPPFDTQYF; CDR3nt: TGTGCCAGCAGTCGCCCCCCGTTCGATACGCAGTATTTT
v_gene: TRBV4-1; j_gene: TRBJ2-7; d_gene: TRBD1; abundance: .; CDR3aa: CASSQEVGQVTYEQYF; CDR3nt: TGCGCCAGCAGCCAAGAAGTGGGACAGGTGACCTACGAGCAGTACTTC
v_gene: TRBV10-3; j_gene: TRBJ2-7; d_gene: TRBD2; abundance: .; CDR3aa: CAISGVRELREQYF; CDR3nt: TGTGCCATCAGTGGGGTGCGGGAGCTTCGGGAGCAGTACTTC
v_gene: TRBV28; j_gene: TRBJ2-1; d_gene: .; abundance: once; CDR3aa: CASSLWTSSYNEQFF; CDR3nt: TGTGCCAGCAGTTTATGGACTAGCTCCTACAATGAGCAGTTCTTC
v_gene: TRBV4-3; j_gene: TRBJ2-1; d_gene: .; abundance: .; CDR3aa: CASSQEGGGEQFF; CDR3nt: TGCGCCAGCAGCCAAGAGGGAGGGGGTGAGCAGTTCTTC
v_gene: TRBV19; j_gene: TRBJ2-1; d_gene: .; abundance: .; CDR3aa: CASSISDPWDEQFF; CDR3nt: TGTGCCAGTAGTATCTCGGACCCGTGGGATGAGCAGTTCTTC
v_gene: TRBV7-2; j_gene: TRBJ1-1; d_gene: .; abundance: .; CDR3aa: CASSSGTRRSEAFF; CDR3nt: TGTGCCAGCAGCTCCGGGACACGGAGAAGTGAAGCTTTCTTT
v_gene: TRBV29-1; j_gene: TRBJ2-2; d_gene: .; abundance: .; CDR3aa: CSVARSNTGELFF; CDR3nt: TGCAGCGTTGCCAGGAGTAACACCGGGGAGCTGTTTTTT